A single sample gave rise to the 27 T cell receptor beta chains below, sequenced in a study of cytomegalovirus exposure and HLA in healthy donors. PCR employed 60 Vbeta and 13 Jbeta primers. Assay used: immunoSEQ multiplex PCR; TCRdb lists only in-frame clones, some missing. Here the sample spans 150,000 to 200,000 clones, 80% to 90% being singletons. Sequencing input: PBMCs. These TCRs come from a man aged 30-40 years in good health and CMV-seropositive.

V and J are TRBV6-5 and TRBJ2-7; possible D gene TRBD2, 5 bases. V gave up 6 bases and J gave up 7 bases, with 22 bases separating them. Germline CDR1 and CDR2: MNHEY and SVGAGI. This CDR3 contains 15 residues. This CDR3 is CASSIPRTAGWEQYF. For the CDR3, the DNA is TGTGCCAGCAGCATACCCCGGACTGCAGGATGGGAGCAGTACTTC.

This clone was detected only a few times. The chain recombines TRBV10-3 with TRBJ1-2; the match to TRBD1 covers 7 bases. The CDR3 is 14 amino acids. Germline trimming cut 6 bases from V and 2 bases from J; bases unmatched to any gene: 6. Per germline, CDR1 ENHRY and CDR2 SYGVKD. CDR3 protein: CAISAGQLNYGYTF. The CDR3 DNA sequence: TGTGCCATCAGCGCGGGACAGCTCAACTATGGCTACACCTTC.

The V and J genes are TRBV12-5 and TRBJ2-3, with TRBD2 matching 8 bases. The CDR3 is 15 residues long. The V and J ends lost 6 bases and 6 bases, in that order; junction bases with no gene match: 11. Germline V gives CDR1 LGHNT, CDR2 FRNRAP. The CDR3 region is CASGPGTRYVDTQYF. In DNA, the CDR3 is TGTGCTAGTGGCCCCGGGACTAGGTATGTCGATACGCAGTATTTT.

This chain joins TRBV2 and TRBJ2-2; D unresolved. The CDR3 is made up of 13 amino acids. Trimming stripped 7 bases from V and 4 bases from J, with 10 bases between. Germline CDR1 SNHLY, CDR2 FYNNEI. DNA for the CDR3: TGTGCCAGCAATGCTAAGATCACCGGGGAGCTGTTTTTT. It specifies CASNAKITGELFF.

About this clone: Mismatch with germline at one junction end may stem from a read error. V is TRBV7-9 and J is TRBJ2-5; perhaps TRBD2 as D (7 bases). The germline CDR1 and CDR2 sequences are SEHNR and FQNEAQ (reference sequence). The CDR3 covers 15 residues. The CDR3 region has the DNA TGTTCCAGCAGCTTAGGGGGGGGGTACCAAGAGACCCAGTACTTC. Protein: CSSSLGGGYQETQYF.

The V and J genes are TRBV28 and TRBJ2-5; TRBD2 matches at 8 bases. The trim removed 6 bases at V and 3 bases at J, leaving 3 bases unmatched. This CDR3 region has 13 residues. CDR1 and CDR2 from the germline V gene are MDHEN and SYDVKM. The chain's CDR3 is CASSSGGEETQYF. The CDR3 DNA reads TGTGCCAGCAGCTCCGGGGGGGAAGAGACCCAGTACTTC.

The chain uses TRBV11-3 and TRBJ1-1; possible D gene TRBD1, 5 bases. The length of the CDR3 is 15 residues. Germline CDR1 SGHNT, CDR2 YENEEA. V was clipped by 2 bases and J by 11 bases, with 21 bases between them. The DNA for the CDR3 is TGTGCCAGCAGCTTACTACCTGACAGACCCCCTGTTGCTTTCTTT. Translating it yields CASSLLPDRPPVAFF.

The chain couples TRBV19 to TRBJ1-4; TRBD1 might be the D (6 bases). V was pared by 8 bases and J by 8 bases, with 12 bases between. Looked up from germline, CDR1 is LNHDA and CDR2 is SQIVND (reference sequence). The CDR3 has 12 residues. CDR3 sequence reads: CASGAQGEKLFF. DNA for the CDR3: TGTGCCAGTGGGGCCCAGGGGGAAAAACTGTTTTTT. The full variable domain, rest sourced from reference TRBV19 and TRBJ1-4, is DGGITQSPKYLFRKEGQNVTLSCEQNLNHDAMYWYRQDPGQGLRLIYYSQIVNDFQKGDIAEGYSVSREKKESFPLTVTSAQKNPTAFYLCASGAQGEKLFFGSGTQLSVL.

The chain links TRBV18 to TRBJ2-1; 8 bases are a match to TRBD1. The CDR3 contains 15 residues. V lost 4 bases, J lost 3 bases, and 5 bases stayed unmatched. Germline V gives CDR1 KGHSH, CDR2 LQKENI. In DNA, the CDR3 is TGTGCCAGCTCACTCCGACAGGGGTTCTACAATGAGCAGTTCTTC. Amino acid sequence: CASSLRQGFYNEQFF. Full variable domain (remainder filled in from reference TRBV18 and TRBJ2-1): NAGVMQNPRHLVRRRGQEARLRCSPMKGHSHVYWYRQLPEEGLKFMVYLQKENIIDESGMPKERFSAEFPKEGPSILRIQQVVRGDSAAYFCASSLRQGFYNEQFFGPGTRLTVL.

V and J are TRBV29-1 and TRBJ2-1, with D possibly TRBD2 on 5 matching bases. The germline CDR1 and CDR2 sequences are SQVTM and ANQGSEA. The V end lost 8 bases, the J end lost 4 bases, and 12 bases lay between the germline ends. The CDR3 has 12 residues. CDR3 in DNA: TGCAGCCTTCGCAGAGGGTACAATGAGCAGTTCTTC. Its protein product is CSLRRGYNEQFF.

This chain uses TRBV18 with TRBJ2-3, with a weak D call TRBD2 (6 bases). The CDR3 totals 15 residues. Germline CDR1 KGHSH, CDR2 LQKENI. V lost 3 bases and J lost 7, with 17 bases in between. CDR3 region: CASSPGTGLGNTQYF. In DNA, the CDR3 is TGTGCCAGCTCACCGGGGACTGGCCTTGGGAATACGCAGTATTTT.

This clone occurred once. V is TRBV29-1 and J is TRBJ1-2; no definite D call. V was cut by 0 bases and J by 2 bases, with 13 bases left in between. Germline V gene sequence: CDR1 SQVTM, CDR2 ANQGSEA. This CDR3 spans 15 amino acids. The CDR3 nucleotides read TGCAGCGTTGAAGAGTTGACCCGAGGGAACTATGGCTACACCTTC. Protein: CSVEELTRGNYGYTF.

The rearrangement uses TRBV2 and TRBJ2-5, with TRBD1 as a possible D gene (8 bases). Deletions cut 6 bases from V and 0 bases from J, with 14 bases between. Germline V lookup: CDR1 SNHLY, CDR2 FYNNEI. The CDR3 runs 15 residues. CDR3 loop: CASSGQGGDQETQYF. CDR3 nucleotide sequence: TGTGCCAGCAGCGGACAGGGAGGGGACCAAGAGACCCAGTACTTC.

This clone has only one observation. The rearrangement uses TRBV7-6 and TRBJ2-1; 11 bases fit TRBD2. The CDR3 is 18 amino acids. The germline V gene has CDR1 SGHVS and CDR2 FNYEAQ. V dropped 1 base and J dropped 6; count of bases not matched to a gene: 11. CDR3 loop: CASSLDSRTSGRPNEQFF. CDR3 in DNA: TGTGCCAGCAGCTTAGATAGTAGAACTAGCGGGAGACCCAATGAGCAGTTCTTC.

This rearrangement joins TRBV5-4 to TRBJ2-7; TRBD1 matches at 7 bases. V shed 7 bases and J 3 bases; nucleotides not matched to a gene: 7. The CDR3 is 13 residues long. CDR1 and CDR2 (germline): SGHNT, YYREEE (reference sequence). The CDR3 DNA reads TGTGCCAGCTTAAACCGGGACAGCTACGAGCAGTACTTC. It codes for CASLNRDSYEQYF.

CDR3 nucleotide sequence: TGTGCCAGCAGTGCCCCGGGACTTTACAATGAGCAGTTCTTC. Amino acid sequence: CASSAPGLYNEQFF. V and J are TRBV27 and TRBJ2-1, with TRBD2 as a possible D gene (6 bases). From germline, CDR1 is MNHEY and CDR2 SMNVEV (reference sequence). Trimming stripped 5 bases from V and 4 bases from J, with 12 bases between. This CDR3 has 14 amino acids.

With respect to this clone: Other DNA sequences in this sample translate to the same CDR3. This sequence joins TRBV5-1 and TRBJ2-2; possibly TRBD2 for D (6 bases). Germline V gene data show CDR1 as SGHRS and CDR2 as YFSETQ. The germline V and J ends were trimmed by 4 bases and 3 bases, with 10 bases remaining between them. The CDR3 extends over 14 amino acids. CDR3 DNA: TGCGCCAGCAGCCGGACGGGGGACACCGGGGAGCTGTTTTTT. As protein: CASSRTGDTGELFF.

The genes are TRBV18 and TRBJ2-7; D ambiguous. Trimming removed 6 bases at V and 4 bases at J, with 22 bases between. Germline CDR1 and CDR2: KGHSH and LQKENI. This CDR3 is 16 amino acids long. The chain's CDR3 is CASSRSSAGSSYEQYF. Written as DNA, the CDR3 is TGTGCCAGCTCCCGGTCTAGTGCCGGTTCTTCGTACGAGCAGTACTTC.

The V call is TRBV7-3, the J call TRBJ2-1; D possibly corresponds to TRBD1 (5 bases). Trimming cost V 4 bases and J 6 bases, with 13 bases left between them. Germline assignment: CDR1 SGHTA and CDR2 FQGTGA. This CDR3 spans 14 amino acids. The CDR3 nucleotides are TGTGCCAGCAGCTCGCAGCAGGGAATCAATGAGCAGTTCTTC. Protein product: CASSSQQGINEQFF.

This sequence joins TRBV5-5 and TRBJ2-1, with D perhaps TRBD1 (6 bases). Trimming took 4 bases from V and 0 from J, leaving 17 bases between them. Per the germline V gene, CDR1 is SGHKS and CDR2 is YYEKEE (reference sequence). This CDR3 contains 17 residues. As DNA, the CDR3 is TGTGCCAGCAGCCTTCAGGGGTCCACTTTCTCCTACAATGAGCAGTTCTTC. It encodes CASSLQGSTFSYNEQFF.

This clone came up once. This rearrangement joins TRBV4-3 to TRBJ2-7; 8 bases agree with TRBD2. Per the germline V gene, CDR1 is LGHNA and CDR2 is YSLEER. The CDR3 runs to 17 residues. J was trimmed by 6 bases and V by 0 bases; bases with no gene match: 13. This CDR3 is CASSQDHTSGGRFEQYF. The CDR3, as DNA: TGCGCCAGCAGCCAAGATCATACTAGCGGAGGCCGCTTCGAGCAGTACTTC.

This clone was found a few times. The chain carries TRBV4-1 and TRBJ1-1; D may be TRBD1 (6 bases). The CDR3 has 16 residues. With 1 base removed from V and 0 bases from J, the gap between germline ends came to 12 bases. Germline values: CDR1 MGHRA, CDR2 YSYEKL. CDR3 nucleotides: TGCGCCAGCAGCCAAGGAAGGGGGACGGTGAACACTGAAGCTTTCTTT. This sequence encodes CASSQGRGTVNTEAFF.

This chain joins TRBV5-1 and TRBJ2-7, with 7 bases lining up with TRBD1. J was trimmed by 5 bases and V by 0 bases; bases with no gene match: 8. Germline CDR1 is SGHRS and CDR2 is YFSETQ. The CDR3 extends over 15 amino acids. CDR3 amino acids: CASSLEGGINNEQYF. CDR3 bases: TGCGCCAGCAGCTTGGAAGGGGGCATTAACAACGAGCAGTACTTC.

The chain recombines TRBV4-3 with TRBJ2-5; 7 nucleotides match TRBD1. Germline V CDR1 and CDR2: LGHNA, YSLEER. The CDR3 contains 15 residues. The J segment lost 4 bases and the V segment lost 0 bases, leaving 5 bases of the junction unmatched. The DNA of the CDR3 is TGCGCCAGCAGCCAAGATGGTCGGACAGGAGAGACCCAGTACTTC. This encodes CASSQDGRTGETQYF.

The genes are TRBV9 and TRBJ1-1; the match to TRBD1 covers 10 bases. Trimming cost V 3 bases and J 1 base; bases outside gene matches: 9. This CDR3 is built from 17 residues. Germline V gene sequence: CDR1 SGDLS, CDR2 YYNGEE. CDR3 region: CASSGQGAFAKNTEAFF. The DNA for the CDR3 is TGTGCCAGCAGCGGACAGGGGGCCTTCGCTAAGAACACTGAAGCTTTCTTT.

The rearrangement links TRBV5-5 to TRBJ2-2; 8 bases are a match to TRBD1. CDR1 SGHKS and CDR2 YYEKEE come from the germline V gene (reference sequence). V lost 4 bases to trimming and J lost 5 bases; unmatched junction nucleotides: 7. This CDR3 has 15 residues. CDR3 residues: CASSPQTGVTGELFF. The CDR3 region has the DNA TGTGCCAGCAGCCCGCAGACAGGGGTAACCGGGGAGCTGTTTTTT.

The J gene is TRBJ2-2, the V gene TRBV5-1, with 10 positions matching TRBD1. V lost 2 bases to trimming and J lost 1 base; unmatched junction nucleotides: 5. Germline lookup yields CDR1 SGHRS and CDR2 YFSETQ. The CDR3 length is 17 residues. CDR3 nucleotides: TGCGCCAGCAGCTTTGATGGACAGGGGGGGAACACCGGGGAGCTGTTTTTT. Encoded protein: CASSFDGQGGNTGELFF.